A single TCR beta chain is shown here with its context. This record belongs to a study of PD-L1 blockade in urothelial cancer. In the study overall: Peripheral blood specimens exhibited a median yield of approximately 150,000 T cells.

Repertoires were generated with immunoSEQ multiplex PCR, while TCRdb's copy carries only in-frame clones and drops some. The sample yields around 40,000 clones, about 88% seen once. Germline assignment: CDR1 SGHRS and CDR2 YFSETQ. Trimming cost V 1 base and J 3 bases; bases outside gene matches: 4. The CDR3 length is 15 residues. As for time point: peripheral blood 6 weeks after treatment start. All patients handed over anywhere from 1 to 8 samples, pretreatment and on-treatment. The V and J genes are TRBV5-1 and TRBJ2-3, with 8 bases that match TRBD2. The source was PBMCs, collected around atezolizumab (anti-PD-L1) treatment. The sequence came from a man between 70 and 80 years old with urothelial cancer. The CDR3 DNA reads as TGCGCCAGCAGCTTGCGGCCGGGGGGGACAGATACGCAGTATTTT. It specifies CASSLRPGGTDTQYF.